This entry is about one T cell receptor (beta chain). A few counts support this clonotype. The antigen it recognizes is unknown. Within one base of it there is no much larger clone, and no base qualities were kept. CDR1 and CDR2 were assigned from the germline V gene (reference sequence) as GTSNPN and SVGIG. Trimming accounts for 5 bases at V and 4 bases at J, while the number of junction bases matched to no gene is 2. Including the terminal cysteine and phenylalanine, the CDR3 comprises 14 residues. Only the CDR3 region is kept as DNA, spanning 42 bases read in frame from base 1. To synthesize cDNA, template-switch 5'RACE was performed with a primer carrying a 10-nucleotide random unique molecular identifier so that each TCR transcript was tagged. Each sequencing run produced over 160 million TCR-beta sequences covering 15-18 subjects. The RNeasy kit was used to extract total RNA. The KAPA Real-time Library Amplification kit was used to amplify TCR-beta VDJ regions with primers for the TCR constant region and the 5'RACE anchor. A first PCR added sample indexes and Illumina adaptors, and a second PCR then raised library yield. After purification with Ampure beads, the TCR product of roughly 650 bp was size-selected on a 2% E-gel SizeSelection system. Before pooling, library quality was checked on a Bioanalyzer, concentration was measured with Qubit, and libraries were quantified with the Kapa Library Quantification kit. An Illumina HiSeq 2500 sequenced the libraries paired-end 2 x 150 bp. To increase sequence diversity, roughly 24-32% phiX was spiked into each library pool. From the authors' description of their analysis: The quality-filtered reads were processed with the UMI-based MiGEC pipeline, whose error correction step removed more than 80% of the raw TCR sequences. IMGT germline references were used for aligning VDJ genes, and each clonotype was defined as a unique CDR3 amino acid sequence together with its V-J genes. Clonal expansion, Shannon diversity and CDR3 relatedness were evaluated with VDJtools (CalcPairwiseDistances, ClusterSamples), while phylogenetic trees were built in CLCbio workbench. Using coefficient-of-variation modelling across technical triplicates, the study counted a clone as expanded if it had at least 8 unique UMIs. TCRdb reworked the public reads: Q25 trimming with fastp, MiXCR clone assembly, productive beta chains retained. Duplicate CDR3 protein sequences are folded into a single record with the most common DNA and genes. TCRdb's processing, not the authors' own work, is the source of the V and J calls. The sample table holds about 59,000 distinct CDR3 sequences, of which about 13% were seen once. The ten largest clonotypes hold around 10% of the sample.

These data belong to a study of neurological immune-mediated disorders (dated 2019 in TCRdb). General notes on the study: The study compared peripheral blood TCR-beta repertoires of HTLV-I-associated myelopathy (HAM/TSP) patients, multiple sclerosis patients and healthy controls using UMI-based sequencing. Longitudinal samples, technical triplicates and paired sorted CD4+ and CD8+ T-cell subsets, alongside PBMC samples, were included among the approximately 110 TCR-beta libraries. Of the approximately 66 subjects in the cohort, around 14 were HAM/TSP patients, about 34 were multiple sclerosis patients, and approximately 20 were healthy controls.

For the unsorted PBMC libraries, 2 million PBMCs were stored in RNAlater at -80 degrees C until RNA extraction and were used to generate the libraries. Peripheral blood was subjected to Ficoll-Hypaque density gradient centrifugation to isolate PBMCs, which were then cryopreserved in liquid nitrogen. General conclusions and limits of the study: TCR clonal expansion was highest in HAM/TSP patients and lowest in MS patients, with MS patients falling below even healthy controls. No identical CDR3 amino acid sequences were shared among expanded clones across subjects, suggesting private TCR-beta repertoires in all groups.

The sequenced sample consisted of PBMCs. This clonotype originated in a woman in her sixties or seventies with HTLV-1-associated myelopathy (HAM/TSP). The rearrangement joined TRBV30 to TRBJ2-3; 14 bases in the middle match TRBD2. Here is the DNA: TGTGCCTGGGGACTAGCGGGAGGATCAGATACGCAGTATTTT. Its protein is CAWGLAGGSDTQYF.